This is a list of T cell receptor beta chains from one sample in a study of molecular identifiers for immune sequencing clone quantification. Each CDR3 protein is one row after TCRdb ran MiXCR on the PCR reads. The sample has about 640,000 distinct CDR3 sequences, about 20% seen once. Sequenced material: naive CD8+ T cells from blood, with Jurkat cell RNA spiked in. Receptors were obtained from a human donor in good health. Some libraries in this study had Jurkat cell RNA spiked in. Each CDR3 is given with its conserved first and last residue. D genes are given only for firm matches. Clone size is given for some rows only: seen once, a few or many times, or a class if the clone is expanded.

few	TRBV20-1	.	TRBJ1-4	TGCAGTGCTAGAGGGGCAGGGGTGGGAGAAAAACTGTTTTTT	CSARGAGVGEKLFF
few	TRBV5-1	TRBD2	TRBJ2-1	TGCGCCAGCAGCGCTGGTGGGAGGGCCGGGGAGCAGTTCTTC	CASSAGGRAGEQFF
few	TRBV19	TRBD2	TRBJ2-1	TGTGCCAGTAGTATCTCTAGCGGGGGAATGATTGAGCAGTTCTTC	CASSISSGGMIEQFF
many	TRBV19	.	TRBJ2-5	TGTGCCAGTAGCCCGAAGGGAGAGACCCAGTACTTC	CASSPKGETQYF
many	TRBV6-5	.	TRBJ2-3	TGTGCCAGCAGTTACTCGACAGCTTTGGGCACAGATACGCAGTATTTT	CASSYSTALGTDTQYF
.	TRBV10-2	.	TRBJ1-1	TGCGCCAGCAGTACCTATCGGGTAAACACTGAAGCTTCCTTT	CASSTYRVNTEASF
many	TRBV28	.	TRBJ1-5	TGTGCCAGCAGTTTTCGCGGACTTACCTTTGACCAGCATTTT	CASSFRGLTFDQHF
few	TRBV6-2/TRBV6-3	.	TRBJ2-7	TGTGCCAGCAGTTACTCGGATCGGCTCTCCTACGAGCAGTACTTC	CASSYSDRLSYEQYF
many	TRBV27	.	TRBJ2-7	TGTGCCAGCAGTCTAGAGGGTCCACGCTCCTACGAGCAGTACTTC	CASSLEGPRSYEQYF
few	TRBV27	TRBD1	TRBJ2-7	TGTGCCAGCAGTTTATTAAGAACAGGGGCGACTGCATACGAGCAGTACTTC	CASSLLRTGATAYEQYF
many	TRBV7-3	.	TRBJ2-7	TGTGCCAGCAGCCCCGCCTGGGGGGATGAGCAGTACTTC	CASSPAWGDEQYF